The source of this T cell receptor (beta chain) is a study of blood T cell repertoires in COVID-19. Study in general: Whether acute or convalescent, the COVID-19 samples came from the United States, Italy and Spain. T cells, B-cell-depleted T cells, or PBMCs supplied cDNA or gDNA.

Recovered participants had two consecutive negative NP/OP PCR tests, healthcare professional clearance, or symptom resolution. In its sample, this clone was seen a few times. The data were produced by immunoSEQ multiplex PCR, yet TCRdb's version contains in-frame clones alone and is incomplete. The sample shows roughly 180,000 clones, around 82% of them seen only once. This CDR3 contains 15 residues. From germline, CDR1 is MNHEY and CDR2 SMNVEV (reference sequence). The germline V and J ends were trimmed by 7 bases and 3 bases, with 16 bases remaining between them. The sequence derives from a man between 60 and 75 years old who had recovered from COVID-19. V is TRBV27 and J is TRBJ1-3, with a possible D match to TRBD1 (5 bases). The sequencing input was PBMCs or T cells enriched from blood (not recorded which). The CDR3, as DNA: TGTGCCAGCAAGGCTGGGAGGGACCTTGGAAACACCATATATTTT. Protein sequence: CASKAGRDLGNTIYF.